The 31 T cell receptor beta chains in this list originate from one sample, sequenced in a study of cytomegalovirus exposure and HLA in healthy donors. The primer mix had 60 Vbeta and 13 Jbeta primers. Some clones are missing from TCRdb's copy, which holds only in-frame ones; the method was immunoSEQ multiplex PCR. The sample records 100,000 or so clones, roughly 70% being singletons. The sample taken for sequencing was PBMCs. Every receptor here comes from a middle-aged man in good health and CMV-seropositive.

The rearrangement joins TRBV27 to TRBJ2-7; D perhaps matches TRBD2 (5 bases). With 6 bases removed from V and 0 bases from J, the gap between germline ends came to 18 bases. Germline values: CDR1 MNHEY, CDR2 SMNVEV (reference sequence). CDR3 length: 16 amino acids. The CDR3 spells CASSPTGSWLSYEQYF. The CDR3 DNA reads TGTGCCAGCAGCCCAACGGGGAGTTGGCTCTCCTACGAGCAGTACTTC.

This chain connects TRBV7-2 to TRBJ1-2; D gene ambiguous. Trimming removed 2 bases at V and 1 base at J, with 5 bases between. Germline assignment: CDR1 SGHTA and CDR2 FQGNSA. CDR3 length equals 13 residues. CDR3 sequence (DNA): TGTGCCAGCAGCTTACCCCTTAACTATGGCTACACCTTC. It translates to CASSLPLNYGYTF.

The chain has TRBV7-3 and TRBJ2-1, with 8 bases identical to TRBD2. This CDR3 region has 15 residues. Germline loops: CDR1 SGHTA, CDR2 FQGTGA. Losses at the gene ends were 5 bases for V and 2 bases for J; bases not matched to a gene: 5. CDR3 in amino acids: CASSASGGTYNEQFF. In DNA form, the CDR3 reads TGTGCCAGCAGCGCCTCGGGAGGGACCTACAATGAGCAGTTCTTC.

CDR3 residues: CASSFRPVGSPLHF. In nucleotides, the CDR3 is TGTGCCAGCAGTTTTCGTCCTGTCGGTTCACCCCTCCACTTT. The V and J genes are TRBV6-5 and TRBJ1-6, with D hard to call. Germline V lookup: CDR1 MNHEY, CDR2 SVGAGI. V shed 4 bases and J shed 9 bases, with 13 bases lying between them. This CDR3 region has 14 residues.

The rearrangement joins TRBV27 to TRBJ2-2; perhaps TRBD1 as D (6 bases). Per germline, CDR1 MNHEY and CDR2 SMNVEV (reference sequence). CDR3 length: 14 amino acids. Trimming removed 5 bases at V and 6 bases at J, with 13 bases between. This CDR3 reads CASSRETGSGELFF. CDR3 coding DNA: TGTGCCAGCAGTCGTGAAACAGGGTCCGGGGAGCTGTTTTTT.

J is TRBJ2-1 and V is TRBV4-3, with 7 bases that match TRBD2. With 0 bases clipped from V and 6 bases from J, the junction kept 8 bases outside the gene matches. The CDR3 consists of 16 residues. Germline lookup yields CDR1 LGHNA and CDR2 YSLEER. The CDR3: CASSQDLGGLGNEQFF. The CDR3 nucleotides are TGCGCCAGCAGCCAAGATTTGGGAGGGTTGGGCAATGAGCAGTTCTTC.

The chain carries TRBV4-2 and TRBJ1-2, with D hard to call. Germline CDR1 reads LGHNA; CDR2 reads YNFKEQ. The V end lost 1 base, the J end lost 6 bases, and 6 bases lay between the germline ends. The CDR3 runs 12 residues. CDR3 nucleotides: TGTGCCAGCAGCCAAGTCGGGGATGGCTACACCTTC. It codes for CASSQVGDGYTF.

This clone was seen a single time. The rearrangement links TRBV4-2 to TRBJ2-7; 14 bases are a match to TRBD2. V shed 4 bases and J 2 bases; nucleotides not matched to a gene: 10. The CDR3 length is 18 residues. CDR1 and CDR2 (germline): LGHNA, YNFKEQ. CDR3 in amino acids: CASSRSGLAGAGTYEQYF. As DNA, the CDR3 is TGTGCCAGCAGCCGATCGGGACTAGCGGGAGCGGGGACCTACGAGCAGTACTTC.

The DNA of the CDR3 is TGTGCCAGCAGGGGAGCCGACAGGACCTATGGCTACACCTTC. Translation gives CASRGADRTYGYTF. The chain employs TRBV6-5 and TRBJ1-2; tentatively, D is TRBD1 (6 bases). Germline lookup yields CDR1 MNHEY and CDR2 SVGAGI. The CDR3 is 14 residues long. Trimming took off 6 bases at V and 4 bases at J, with 15 bases between the two ends.

This rearrangement joins TRBV7-9 to TRBJ2-7, with TRBD1 identical over 8 bases. CDR3 length: 15 amino acids. The germline CDR1 and CDR2 sequences are SEHNR and FQNEAQ (reference sequence). V lost 8 bases to trimming and J lost 5 bases; unmatched junction nucleotides: 14. CDR3 in DNA: TGTGCCAGCTCCTCTCCAGACAGGGGTTTTAACGAGCAGTACTTC. Residues: CASSSPDRGFNEQYF.

The rearrangement uses TRBV7-3 and TRBJ2-3; weak D call: TRBD2 (6 bases). V was pared by 5 bases and J by 2 bases, with 14 bases between. Germline CDR1 reads SGHTA; CDR2 reads FQGTGA. This CDR3 comprises 15 residues. The CDR3 DNA follows: TGTGCCAGCAGCCTAAGCCTGGACTACACAGATACGCAGTATTTT. Its translation: CASSLSLDYTDTQYF.

This chain joins TRBV5-1 and TRBJ2-1; the match to TRBD2 covers 13 bases. V dropped 4 bases and J dropped 8; count of bases not matched to a gene: 6. This CDR3 comprises 15 residues. The germline gives CDR1 SGHRS, CDR2 YFSETQ. CDR3 in amino acids: CASSTRTSGSDEQFF. The CDR3 DNA reads TGCGCCAGCAGCACCCGGACTAGCGGGAGCGATGAGCAGTTCTTC.

The V and J genes are TRBV23-1 and TRBJ1-3, with D maybe TRBD1 (5 bases). TRBV23-1 is filed as an ORF, its function uncertain. The CDR3 is 15 amino acids. V shed 4 bases and J shed 4 bases, with 14 bases lying between them. This chain's CDR3 is CASSLSGDKGNTIYF. In DNA form, the CDR3 reads TGCGCCAGCAGTCTCTCGGGGGATAAGGGAAACACCATATATTTT.

This clone turned up a few times. The rearrangement links TRBV11-2 to TRBJ2-7, with D hard to call. V was cut by 6 bases and J by 1 base, with 10 bases left in between. This CDR3 spans 13 amino acids. Germline CDR1 SGHAT, CDR2 FQNNGV. The CDR3 sequence: CASRLTGSYEQYF. In DNA form, the CDR3 reads TGTGCCAGCAGGCTGACGGGTTCCTACGAGCAGTACTTC.

The rearrangement uses TRBV5-1 and TRBJ2-5, with D maybe TRBD2 (5 bases). CDR1 is SGHRS, CDR2 YFSETQ, per germline. Trimming left V 4 bases short and J 5 bases short, with 15 bases between. The CDR3 loop spans 14 amino acids. CDR3: CASSPHTSYETQYF. In nucleotides, the CDR3 is TGCGCCAGCAGCCCACACACTAGTTACGAGACCCAGTACTTC. Combining the CDR3 with reference TRBV5-1 and TRBJ2-5 gives the whole variable domain KAGVTQTPRYLIKTRGQQVTLSCSPISGHRSVSWYQQTPGQGLQFLFEYFSETQRNKGNFPGRFSGRQFSNSRSEMNVSTLELGDSALYLCASSPHTSYETQYFGPGTRLLVL.

The chain is built from TRBV11-2 and TRBJ2-2; TRBD2 agrees at 8 bases. V lost 5 bases and J lost 6; bases outside the gene matches: 8. CDR1 and CDR2 from the germline V gene are SGHAT and FQNNGV. The CDR3 loop spans 15 amino acids. The CDR3 sequence is CASSLEGGRPGELFF. Written as DNA, the CDR3 is TGTGCCAGCAGCCTGGAAGGCGGGAGGCCCGGGGAGCTGTTTTTT.

The gene calls are TRBV7-8 and TRBJ2-7, with a possible D match to TRBD1 (5 bases). The V gene lost 5 bases and the J gene lost 4 bases, with 12 bases spanning the gap. This CDR3 has 13 residues. The germline gives CDR1 SGHVS, CDR2 FQNEAQ. The CDR3: CASSPKTVYEQYV. DNA for the CDR3: TGTGCCAGCAGCCCTAAGACAGTTTACGAGCAGTACGTC.

The chain links TRBV27 to TRBJ1-1, with 9 bases fitting TRBD1. The CDR3 has 16 amino acids. CDR1 is MNHEY, CDR2 SMNVEV, per germline (reference sequence). V dropped 8 bases and J dropped 1; count of bases not matched to a gene: 11. CDR3 nucleotides: TGTGCCAGCGGAAGGACAGGGGCCGGTGAGAACACTGAAGCTTTCTTT. This codes for CASGRTGAGENTEAFF.

This sequence joins TRBV5-1 and TRBJ2-1; TRBD2 might be the D (6 bases). The CDR3 has 15 amino acids. Germline CDR1 is SGHRS and CDR2 is YFSETQ. V lost 4 bases and J 1 base, leaving 12 bases between the germline ends. CDR3 sequence: CASSPGGMSYNEQFF. Here the CDR3 DNA reads TGCGCCAGCAGCCCTGGCGGGATGTCCTACAATGAGCAGTTCTTC.

V and J are TRBV7-9 and TRBJ2-5; TRBD1 matches at 7 bases. This CDR3 has 14 residues. With V trimmed by 1 base and J by 4 bases, 3 bases remained unmatched. Germline V gene data show CDR1 as SEHNR and CDR2 as FQNEAQ (reference sequence). As DNA, the CDR3 is TGTGCCAGCAGCTTAGAGGGGGCAAGAGAGACCCAGTACTTC. Translation: CASSLEGARETQYF.

The rearrangement uses TRBV5-5 and TRBJ2-1; 10 bases align to TRBD1. CDR3 length: 15 residues. Looked up from germline, CDR1 is SGHKS and CDR2 is YYEKEE (reference sequence). V dropped 1 base and J dropped 7; count of bases not matched to a gene: 5. The CDR3 DNA sequence: TGTGCCAGCAGCTTGATGGGACAGGGGACGAATGAGCAGTTCTTC. It is translated as CASSLMGQGTNEQFF.

This rearrangement joins TRBV4-3 to TRBJ2-7; D is unresolved. The CDR3 sequence is 15 residues long. Germline-derived CDR1 and CDR2 are LGHNA and YSLEER. Trimming left V 0 bases short and J 2 bases short, with 11 bases between. The CDR3 DNA is TGCGCCAGCAGCCAAGATAGTGGCGGAGCCTACGAGCAGTACTTC. Translating gives CASSQDSGGAYEQYF.

There are a few counts of this clone. This chain joins TRBV27 and TRBJ1-2; TRBD1 matches at 8 bases. CDR1 and CDR2 (germline): MNHEY, SMNVEV (reference sequence). The CDR3 contains 14 residues. J was trimmed by 6 bases and V by 1 base; bases with no gene match: 4. The CDR3 coding sequence is TGTGCCAGCAGTTTATACGGACAGGGTAATGGCTACACCTTC. This codes for CASSLYGQGNGYTF.

CDR3 in amino acids: CASSSGTSGQETQYF. The DNA for the CDR3 is TGTGCCAGCAGCTCCGGGACTAGCGGCCAAGAGACCCAGTACTTC. This chain joins TRBV5-6 and TRBJ2-5; TRBD2 agrees at 11 bases. V lost 3 bases, J lost 1 base, and 2 bases stayed unmatched. Germline assignment: CDR1 SGHDT and CDR2 YYEEEE. The CDR3 has 15 residues. The whole variable domain, remainder taken from reference TRBV5-6 and TRBJ2-5, is DAGVTQSPTHLIKTRGQQVTLRCSPKSGHDTVSWYQQALGQGPQFIFQYYEEEERQRGNFPDRFSGHQFPNYSSELNVNALLLGDSALYLCASSSGTSGQETQYFGPGTRLLVL.

This sequence joins TRBV7-2 and TRBJ2-7; 8 nucleotides agree with TRBD1. Germline assignment: CDR1 SGHTA and CDR2 FQGNSA. The CDR3 sequence is 15 residues long. Unmatched junction bases numbered 7, after V lost 3 bases and J lost 3 bases. CDR3 in amino acids: CASSLSGQVYYEQYV. The DNA for the CDR3 is TGTGCCAGCAGCTTGTCGGGACAGGTCTACTACGAGCAGTACGTC.

DNA of the CDR3: TGCGCCAGCAGCACATCGGGCGGGGGGACAGATACGCAGTATTTT. Its translation is CASSTSGGGTDTQYF. The chain recombines TRBV5-1 with TRBJ2-3, with 8 bases that match TRBD2. CDR3 length equals 15 residues. With 4 bases clipped from V and 3 bases from J, the junction kept 7 bases outside the gene matches. Looked up from germline, CDR1 is SGHRS and CDR2 is YFSETQ.

This sequence joins TRBV6-5 and TRBJ2-5; TRBD1 matches at 11 bases. The J call may be in error: the DNA end matches TRBJ2-7 better. Germline-derived CDR1 and CDR2 are MNHEY and SVGAGI. The CDR3 has 14 amino acids. CDR3 region: CASSRDRGNHEQYF. The CDR3 DNA is TGTGCCAGCAGTAGGGACAGGGGGAACCACGAGCAGTACTTC.

The genes are TRBV18 and TRBJ1-4; D is unresolved. CDR3 length equals 14 residues. The V gene lost 4 bases and the J gene lost 2 bases, with 8 bases spanning the gap. Germline V gene data show CDR1 as KGHSH and CDR2 as LQKENI. The CDR3 nucleotides are TGTGCCAGCTCACAACGAGGGACTAATGAAAAACTGTTTTTT. This translates into CASSQRGTNEKLFF.

The J gene is TRBJ1-2, the V gene TRBV19; weak D call: TRBD1 (6 bases). Trimming stripped 5 bases from V and 8 bases from J, with 12 bases between. The V gene's germline CDR1 is LNHDA and CDR2 SQIVND (reference sequence). The CDR3 length is 12 residues. CDR3 amino acids: CASSPTGRGYTF. CDR3 DNA sequence: TGTGCCAGTAGTCCGACAGGTCGCGGCTACACCTTC.

The rearrangement joins TRBV27 to TRBJ2-7, with D possibly being TRBD2 (5 bases). Germline V lookup: CDR1 MNHEY, CDR2 SMNVEV (reference sequence). This CDR3 is 14 amino acids long. The V and J ends lost 6 bases and 1 base respectively, with 13 bases between them. CDR3 bases: TGTGCCAGCAGCGGACGCCGGGGATCCTACGAGCAGTACGTC. Protein sequence: CASSGRRGSYEQYV.

The chain couples TRBV19 to TRBJ2-3; TRBD2 matches at 8 bases. J was trimmed by 4 bases and V by 10 bases; bases with no gene match: 7. The germline V gene has CDR1 LNHDA and CDR2 SQIVND (reference sequence). The CDR3 is 13 residues long. CDR3 nucleotide sequence: TGTGCCACAAGCGGGAGTGTGGCAGATACGCAGTATTTT. Translation: CATSGSVADTQYF.